This T cell receptor beta chain was recovered during a study of identical twins. Study-wide results and limits: Modelling approaches yielded underestimates of out-of-frame TCR alpha sharing between monozygotic twins.

The CDR3 covers 16 residues. Germline loops: CDR1 SSHAT, CDR2 FNYEAQ (reference sequence). V gave up 2 bases and J gave up 6 bases, with 16 bases separating them. This clonotype showed up just a few times. Its target is not known. From the 5' RACE reads, TCRdb called clonotypes with MiXCR, one entry per CDR3 protein. The profile shows hundreds of thousands of distinct CDR3 sequences, 9.4% of them singletons. Sequencing input: memory (CD45RO+) T cells sorted from blood. This TCR came from a woman between 18 and 29 years old in good health. The genes are TRBV7-7 and TRBJ2-2, with D hard to call. The CDR3 nucleotides are TGTGCCAGCAGCTTATGGGCGACCGACGTCTCCGGGGAGCTGTTTTTT. Translation gives CASSLWATDVSGELFF.